This note documents a single T cell receptor beta chain sequence. The sample originates from a study of blood T cell repertoires in COVID-19. The repertoire was sequenced with immunoSEQ multiplex PCR; TCRdb's copy has only in-frame clones and lacks some. Of tens of thousands of clones listed, roughly 78% were seen once; the top ten hold under 5%. The CDR3 spans 16 residues. The J segment lost 0 bases and the V segment lost 3 bases, leaving 6 bases of the junction unmatched. From germline, CDR1 is MNHEY and CDR2 SVGEGT. Sequencing was performed on peripheral blood. The chain links TRBV6-2 or TRBV6-3 to TRBJ2-7; TRBD1 matches at 9 bases. The TCR was taken from a woman aged 65 to 85 with acute or convalescent COVID-19. The CDR3 region is CASSYQMDRGSYEQYF. CDR3 DNA sequence: TGTGCCAGCAGTTATCAGATGGACAGGGGCTCCTACGAGCAGTACTTC.